The text below deals with one T cell receptor beta chain. The method was immunoSEQ multiplex PCR; TCRdb's version includes in-frame clones alone and lacks a portion of them. In the table there are 100,000 to 150,000 clones, 84% of which are singletons. Deletions cut 0 bases from V and 2 bases from J, with 6 bases between. CDR1 and CDR2 from the germline V gene are LGHDT and YNNKEL (reference sequence). The CDR3 loop spans 14 amino acids. This sample was taken from a study of blood T cell repertoires in COVID-19. In the study overall: COVID-19 samples from acute and convalescent phases originated in the United States, Italy and Spain. T cells, B-cell-depleted T cells, or PBMCs provided the cDNA or gDNA that served as material.

Material: peripheral blood. This receptor was taken from a woman between 25 and 40 years old who had recovered from COVID-19. This sequence joins TRBV3-1 (or the pseudogene TRBV3-2) and TRBJ2-3; D gene uncertain. The CDR3 region has the DNA TGTGCCAGCAGCCAAGACCGGGTCACAGATACGCAGTATTTT. This encodes CASSQDRVTDTQYF.